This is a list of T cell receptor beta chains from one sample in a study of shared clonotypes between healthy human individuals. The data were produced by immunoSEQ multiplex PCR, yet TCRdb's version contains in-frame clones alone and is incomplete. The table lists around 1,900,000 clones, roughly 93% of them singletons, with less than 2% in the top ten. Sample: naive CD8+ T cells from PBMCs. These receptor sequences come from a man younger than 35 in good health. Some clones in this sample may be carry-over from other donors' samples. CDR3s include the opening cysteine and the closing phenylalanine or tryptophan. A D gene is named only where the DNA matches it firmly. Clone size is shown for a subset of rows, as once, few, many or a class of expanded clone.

CDR3 protein: CASSPSAEAFF
CDR3 DNA: TGTGCCAGCAGCCCCAGTGCTGAAGCTTTCTTT
J gene: TRBJ1-1
V gene: TRBV11-2
D gene: NA
clone size: NA

CDR3 protein: CASSLVRGETNEKLFF
CDR3 DNA: TGTGCCAGCAGCTTAGTACGGGGGGAAACTAATGAAAAACTGTTTTTT
J gene: TRBJ1-4
V gene: TRBV7-9
D gene: NA
clone size: NA

CDR3 protein: CASSLELWGRGEAFF
CDR3 DNA: TGCGCCAGCAGCTTGGAGCTTTGGGGGCGCGGTGAAGCTTTCTTT
J gene: TRBJ1-1
V gene: TRBV5-1
D gene: NA
clone size: NA

CDR3 protein: CASSLGTVKEAFF
CDR3 DNA: TGCGCCAGCAGCCTAGGGACAGTCAAGGAAGCTTTCTTT
J gene: TRBJ1-1
V gene: TRBV5-1
D gene: TRBD1
clone size: NA

CDR3 protein: CASSFFGPGERGNQPQHF
CDR3 DNA: TGTGCCAGCAGTTTTTTCGGTCCGGGGGAGAGGGGCAATCAGCCCCAGCATTTT
J gene: TRBJ1-5
V gene: TRBV28
D gene: NA
clone size: NA

CDR3 protein: CASSTVSAYNEQFF
CDR3 DNA: TGCGCCAGCAGCACAGTCAGTGCCTACAATGAGCAGTTCTTC
J gene: TRBJ2-1
V gene: TRBV5-1
D gene: NA
clone size: NA

CDR3 protein: CASSLGNNYGYTF
CDR3 DNA: TGCGCCAGCAGCTTGGGGAATAACTATGGCTACACCTTC
J gene: TRBJ1-2
V gene: TRBV5-1
D gene: NA
clone size: once

CDR3 protein: CASSLGSWTGAGGTDTQYF
CDR3 DNA: TGTGCCAGCAGTTTAGGTTCATGGACAGGGGCTGGAGGCACAGATACGCAGTATTTT
J gene: TRBJ2-3
V gene: TRBV28
D gene: TRBD1
clone size: NA

CDR3 protein: CASKGGSADTQYF
CDR3 DNA: TGTGCCAGCAAAGGGGGCTCAGCAGATACGCAGTATTTT
J gene: TRBJ2-3
V gene: TRBV5-6
D gene: TRBD1
clone size: once

CDR3 protein: CASSLLGGRGTEAFF
CDR3 DNA: TGTGCCAGCAGTTTACTAGGGGGCAGGGGCACTGAAGCTTTCTTT
J gene: TRBJ1-1
V gene: TRBV28
D gene: TRBD1
clone size: NA

CDR3 protein: CASSWLDGTNEKLFF
CDR3 DNA: TGCGCCAGTTCGTGGCTTGACGGAACTAATGAAAAACTGTTTTTT
J gene: TRBJ1-4
V gene: TRBV5-1
D gene: NA
clone size: NA

CDR3 protein: CAWSFSGNTIYF
CDR3 DNA: TGTGCCTGGAGCTTCTCTGGAAACACCATATATTTT
J gene: TRBJ1-3
V gene: TRBV30
D gene: NA
clone size: NA

CDR3 protein: CASSSWGGRSYNEQFF
CDR3 DNA: TGTGCCAGCAGCTCCTGGGGAGGAAGGTCCTACAATGAGCAGTTCTTC
J gene: TRBJ2-1
V gene: TRBV7-2
D gene: NA
clone size: NA

CDR3 protein: CASSAGWVGYEQYF
CDR3 DNA: TGTGCCAGCAGCGCTGGCTGGGTAGGCTACGAGCAGTACTTC
J gene: TRBJ2-7
V gene: TRBV7-6
D gene: NA
clone size: NA

CDR3 protein: CASSPRTSARTGELFF
CDR3 DNA: TGTGCCAGCTCACCAAGGACTAGCGCGCGGACCGGGGAGCTGTTTTTT
J gene: TRBJ2-2
V gene: TRBV18
D gene: TRBD2
clone size: NA

CDR3 protein: CAWSVNEQFF
CDR3 DNA: TGTGCCTGGAGTGTAAATGAGCAGTTCTTC
J gene: TRBJ2-1
V gene: TRBV30
D gene: NA
clone size: few

CDR3 protein: CASGLRNTEAFF
CDR3 DNA: TGTGCCAGCGGGTTGCGGAACACTGAAGCTTTCTTT
J gene: TRBJ1-1
V gene: TRBV27
D gene: NA
clone size: NA

CDR3 protein: CASWDTGTGAYEQYF
CDR3 DNA: TGTGCCAGCTGGGATACCGGGACAGGGGCCTACGAGCAGTACTTC
J gene: TRBJ2-7
V gene: TRBV6-5
D gene: TRBD1
clone size: NA

CDR3 protein: CASSLLVNTEAFF
CDR3 DNA: TGTGCCAGCAGCTTACTCGTTAACACTGAAGCTTTCTTT
J gene: TRBJ1-1
V gene: TRBV28
D gene: NA
clone size: NA

CDR3 protein: CASSASGQGANEQFF
CDR3 DNA: TGTGCCAGCAGTGCCTCGGGACAGGGGGCCAATGAGCAGTTCTTC
J gene: TRBJ2-1
V gene: TRBV2
D gene: TRBD1
clone size: NA